This T cell receptor (beta chain) emerged from a study of T-cell memory formation after mild COVID-19. Via MiXCR, TCRdb re-called the 5' RACE reads, giving one row per CDR3 protein. The sample yields over 120,000 distinct CDR3 sequences, around 5.8% seen once. This clonotype was seen at least ten times. This receptor was obtained from an adult woman who had mild COVID-19 (a few samples of this study predate the infection). Cell type and time point are not known. The sequenced sample consisted of PBMCs or a T cell subset sorted from them (not recorded which).

The CDR3 is CAISERTSGGAQFF. CDR3 nucleotides: TGTGCCATCAGTGAGAGGACTAGCGGGGGTGCACAGTTCTTC. The rearrangement uses TRBV10-3 and TRBJ2-1, with TRBD2 matching over 13 bases. Losses at the gene ends were 2 bases for V and 13 bases for J; bases not matched to a gene: 5. The CDR3 spans 14 residues. Germline V gene sequence: CDR1 ENHRY, CDR2 SYGVKD.